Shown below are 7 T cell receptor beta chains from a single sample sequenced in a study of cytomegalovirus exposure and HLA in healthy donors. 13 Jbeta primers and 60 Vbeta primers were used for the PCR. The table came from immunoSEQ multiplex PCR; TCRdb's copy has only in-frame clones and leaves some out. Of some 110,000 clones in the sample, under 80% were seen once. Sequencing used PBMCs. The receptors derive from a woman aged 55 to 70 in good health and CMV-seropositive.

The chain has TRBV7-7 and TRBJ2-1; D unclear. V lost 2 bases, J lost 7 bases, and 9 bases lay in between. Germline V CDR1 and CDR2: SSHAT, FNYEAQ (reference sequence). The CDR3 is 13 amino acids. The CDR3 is CASSLSSGNEQFF. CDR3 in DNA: TGTGCCAGCAGCTTAAGTTCAGGAAATGAGCAGTTCTTC.

DNA of the CDR3: TGTGCCAGCAGCTCCCACAGATACGAGCAGTACTTC. It translates to CASSSHRYEQYF. The chain employs TRBV7-2 and TRBJ2-7; D gene uncertain. CDR3 length: 12 residues. V lost 4 bases to trimming and J lost 4 bases, with 8 bases between them. Germline CDR1 SGHTA, CDR2 FQGNSA.

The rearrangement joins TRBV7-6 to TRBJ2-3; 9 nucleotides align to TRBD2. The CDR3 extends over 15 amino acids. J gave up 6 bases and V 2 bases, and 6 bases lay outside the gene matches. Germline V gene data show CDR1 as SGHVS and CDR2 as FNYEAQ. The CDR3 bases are TGTGCCAGCAGCTTACGGGTTAGCGGGAGTGATACGCAGTATTTT. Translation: CASSLRVSGSDTQYF.

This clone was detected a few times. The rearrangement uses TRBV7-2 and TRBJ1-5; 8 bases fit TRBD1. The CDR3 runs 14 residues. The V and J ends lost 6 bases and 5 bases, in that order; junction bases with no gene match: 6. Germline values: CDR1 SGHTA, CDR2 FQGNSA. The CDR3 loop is CASSPGTGYQPQHF. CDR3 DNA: TGTGCCAGCAGTCCCGGGACAGGATATCAGCCCCAGCATTTT. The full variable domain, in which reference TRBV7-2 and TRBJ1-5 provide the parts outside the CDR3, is GAGVSQSPSNKVTEKGKDVELRCDPISGHTALYWYRQSLGQGLEFLIYFQGNSAPDKSGLPSDRFSAERTGGSVSTLTIQRTQQEDSAVYLCASSPGTGYQPQHFGDGTRLSIL.

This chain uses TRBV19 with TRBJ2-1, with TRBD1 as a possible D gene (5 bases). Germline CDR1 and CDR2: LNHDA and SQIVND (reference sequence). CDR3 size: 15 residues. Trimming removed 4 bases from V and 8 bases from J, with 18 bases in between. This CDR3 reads CASSTPGRPEHEQFF. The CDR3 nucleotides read TGTGCCAGTAGTACCCCAGGGCGGCCGGAACATGAGCAGTTCTTC.

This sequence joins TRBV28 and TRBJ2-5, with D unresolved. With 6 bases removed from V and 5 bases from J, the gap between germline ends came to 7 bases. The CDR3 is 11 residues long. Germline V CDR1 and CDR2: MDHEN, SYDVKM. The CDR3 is CASSLRETQYF. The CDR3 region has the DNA TGTGCCAGCAGCCTCCGGGAGACCCAGTACTTC.

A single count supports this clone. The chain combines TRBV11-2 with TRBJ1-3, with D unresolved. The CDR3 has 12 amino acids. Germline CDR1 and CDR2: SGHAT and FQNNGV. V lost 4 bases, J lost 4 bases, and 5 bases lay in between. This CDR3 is CASSSLGNTIYF. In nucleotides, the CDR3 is TGTGCCAGCAGCTCCTTGGGAAACACCATATATTTT. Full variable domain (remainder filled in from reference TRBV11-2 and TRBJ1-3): EAGVAQSPRYKIIEKRQSVAFWCNPISGHATLYWYQQILGQGPKLLIQFQNNGVVDDSQLPKDRFSAERLKGVDSTLKIQPAKLEDSAVYLCASSSLGNTIYFGEGSWLTVV.